The 11 T cell receptor beta chains below all came from one sample that was sequenced in a study of pediatric ulcerative colitis. TCRdb's table, derived via immunoSEQ multiplex PCR, lists solely in-frame clones and lacks some. This table holds more than 50,000 clones, 77% found once. Material for sequencing was blood. Receptor source: a boy younger than 18 with moderate ulcerative colitis.

V gene TRBV5-6 combines with J gene TRBJ2-4; D unclear. Germline lookup yields CDR1 SGHDT and CDR2 YYEEEE. The CDR3 is 14 amino acids. V lost 1 base to trimming and J lost 0 bases, with 5 bases between them. The CDR3 sequence: CASSLRLAKNIQYF. CDR3 nucleotides: TGTGCCAGCAGCTTGAGGTTAGCCAAAAACATTCAGTACTTC.

CDR3 DNA sequence: TGCGCCAGCAGCCGGGACAGCGGTAATGAAAAACTGTTTTTT. Translating gives CASSRDSGNEKLFF. The chain carries TRBV5-1 and TRBJ1-4, with 7 bases matching TRBD1. The V gene end was trimmed by 4 bases and the J gene end by 4 bases; junction bases not matched to a gene: 4. The germline gives CDR1 SGHRS, CDR2 YFSETQ. The CDR3 runs to 14 residues.

The chain has TRBV7-6 and TRBJ2-7; D is unclear. Germline V gene lookup returns CDR1 SGHVS and CDR2 FNYEAQ. V lost 3 bases to trimming and J lost 2 bases, with 11 bases between them. The CDR3 is 14 residues long. The CDR3 coding sequence is TGTGCCAGCAGCTTCGTCAGTACAACCTACGAGCAGTACTTC. Translation: CASSFVSTTYEQYF. The whole variable domain, filled in from reference TRBV7-6 and TRBJ2-7, reads GAGVSQSPRYKVTKRGQDVALRCDPISGHVSLYWYRQALGQGPEFLTYFNYEAQQDKSGLPNDRFSAERPEGSISTLTIQRTEQRDSAMYRCASSFVSTTYEQYFGPGTRLTVT.

The chain has TRBV14 and TRBJ1-1; no definite D call. Trimming stripped 1 base from V and 4 bases from J, with 16 bases between. Germline loops: CDR1 SGHDN, CDR2 FVKESK. This CDR3 spans 16 amino acids. This CDR3 reads CASSQGLGDESTEAFF. The CDR3 region has the DNA TGTGCCAGCAGCCAAGGGCTAGGAGACGAAAGCACTGAAGCTTTCTTT.

There are a few counts of this clone. This chain uses TRBV19 with TRBJ1-1; D is uncertain. This CDR3 contains 15 residues. Germline V gene lookup returns CDR1 LNHDA and CDR2 SQIVND (reference sequence). V shed 3 bases and J shed 0 bases, with 11 bases lying between them. The CDR3 here is CASSMWQPMNTEAFF. The CDR3 DNA is TGTGCCAGTAGTATGTGGCAGCCTATGAACACTGAAGCTTTCTTT.

This clone was counted between two and nine times. V gene TRBV7-3 combines with J gene TRBJ2-1; 8 bases agree with TRBD2. CDR1 is SGHTA, CDR2 FQGTGA, per germline. This CDR3 has 18 amino acids. With 2 bases clipped from V and 12 bases from J, the junction kept 21 bases outside the gene matches. The DNA of the CDR3 is TGTGCCAGCAGCTTATACCCTCCGGGACTAGGGACCCCAATGAGGCAGTTCTTC. Its protein is CASSLYPPGLGTPMRQFF.

This clone was counted only a few times. The gene calls are TRBV14 and TRBJ1-1; D uncertain. This CDR3 has 15 amino acids. Germline loops: CDR1 SGHDN, CDR2 FVKESK. V was shortened by 4 bases and J by 4 bases, with 16 bases between the two germline ends. The CDR3 here is CASSRTKGEGTEAFF. The CDR3 nucleotides read TGTGCCAGCAGCCGGACTAAAGGAGAGGGCACTGAAGCTTTCTTT. The full variable domain, rest sourced from reference TRBV14 and TRBJ1-1, is EAGVTQFPSHSVIEKGQTVTLRCDPISGHDNLYWYRRVMGKEIKFLLHFVKESKQDESGMPNNRFLAERTGGTYSTLKVQPAELEDSGVYFCASSRTKGEGTEAFFGQGTRLTVV.

This clone was recorded once. This chain uses TRBV5-1 with TRBJ1-2; D is unresolved. V was cut by 4 bases and J by 8 bases, with 15 bases left in between. CDR1 is SGHRS and CDR2 is YFSETQ in the germline V gene. The CDR3 consists of 13 residues. The CDR3 loop is CASSHSQATGYTF. CDR3 nucleotides: TGCGCCAGCAGCCACTCCCAGGCTACCGGCTACACCTTC.

This clone was recorded only once. The chain carries TRBV5-1 and TRBJ2-2; possible D gene TRBD1, 6 bases. V was pared by 4 bases and J by 5 bases, with 15 bases between. The CDR3 covers 15 residues. Germline CDR1 and CDR2: SGHRS and YFSETQ. This chain's CDR3 is CASSLSQGRTGELFF. CDR3 nucleotides: TGCGCCAGCAGCCTGTCCCAGGGGCGAACCGGGGAGCTGTTTTTT.

The J gene is TRBJ1-2, the V gene TRBV5-1, with 7 bases identical to TRBD1. V shed 7 bases and J 2 bases; nucleotides not matched to a gene: 14. CDR3 length: 16 amino acids. CDR1 SGHRS and CDR2 YFSETQ come from the germline V gene. The CDR3 DNA follows: TGCGCCAGCGGAGGGACTCAAACAGGGGAGAACTATGGCTACACCTTC. Translated, it gives CASGGTQTGENYGYTF.

This clone was recorded a few times. V usage is TRBV4-1 and J usage is TRBJ2-7; TRBD1 agrees at 8 bases. V dropped 4 bases and J dropped 6; count of bases not matched to a gene: 8. CDR1 and CDR2 (germline): MGHRA, YSYEKL. The CDR3 has 14 residues. The CDR3 loop reads CASSRSGTGSEQYF. CDR3 bases: TGCGCCAGCAGCCGTTCCGGGACAGGTAGCGAGCAGTACTTC.